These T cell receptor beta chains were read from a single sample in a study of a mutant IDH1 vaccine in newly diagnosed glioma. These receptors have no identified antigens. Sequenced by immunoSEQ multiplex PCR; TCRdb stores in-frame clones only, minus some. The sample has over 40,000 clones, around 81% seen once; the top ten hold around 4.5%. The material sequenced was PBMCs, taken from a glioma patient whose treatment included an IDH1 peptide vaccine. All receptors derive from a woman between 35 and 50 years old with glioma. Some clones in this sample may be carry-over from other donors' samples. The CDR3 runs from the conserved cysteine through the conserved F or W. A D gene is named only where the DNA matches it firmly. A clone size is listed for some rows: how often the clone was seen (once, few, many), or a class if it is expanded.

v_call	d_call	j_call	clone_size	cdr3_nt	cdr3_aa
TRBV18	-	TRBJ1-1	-	TGTGCCAGCTCGATTGAGGTCGCGAACACTGAAGCTTTCTTT	CASSIEVANTEAFF
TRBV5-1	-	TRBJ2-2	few	TGCGCCAGCAGCTCCCCCTCGAGGTTCGGGGAGCTGTTTTTT	CASSSPSRFGELFF
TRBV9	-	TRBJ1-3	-	TGTGCCAGCAGCATCTCGGGGACCCCTGGAAACACCATATATTTT	CASSISGTPGNTIYF
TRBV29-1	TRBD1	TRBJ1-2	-	TGCAGCGCCCGACAGGGGTTAGGCTACACCTTC	CSARQGLGYTF
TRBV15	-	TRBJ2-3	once	TGTGCCACCAGCAGAGTCCGGACCTACACAGATACGCAGTATTTT	CATSRVRTYTDTQYF
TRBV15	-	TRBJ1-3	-	TGTGCCACCAGCAGAGATTTTGGACTGCAGGGGACCATATATTTT	CATSRDFGLQGTIYF
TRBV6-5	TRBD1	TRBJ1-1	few	TGTGCCAGCAGTTGGGACAGGATCGAAGCTTTCTTT	CASSWDRIEAFF
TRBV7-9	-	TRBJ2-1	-	TGTGCCAGCAGCTGGGGGAGGGGGGAGTCCTACAATGAGCAGTTCTTC	CASSWGRGESYNEQFF
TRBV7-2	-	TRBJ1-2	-	TGTGCCAGCAGTCCCGGGTATTCCTTTCGCTACACCTTC	CASSPGYSFRYTF
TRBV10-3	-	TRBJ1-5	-	TGTGCCATCAGTGAGTCGAAGGGGGACAATAGCAATCAGCCCCAGCATTTT	CAISESKGDNSNQPQHF
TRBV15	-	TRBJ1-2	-	TGTGCCACCAGCAGGGACCGGCGGGGCTACACCTTC	CATSRDRRGYTF
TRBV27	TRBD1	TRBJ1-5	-	TGTGCCAGCAGCCCGACAGGGATTGGGTTGGCGACCCAGCATTTT	CASSPTGIGLATQHF
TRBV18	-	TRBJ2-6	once	TGTGCCAGCTCACTGTCCCCGACAAGGGGCTCTGGGGCCAACGTCCTGACTTTC	CASSLSPTRGSGANVLTF
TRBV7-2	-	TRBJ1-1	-	TGTGCCAGCAGAATGACGCGGAACACTGAAGCTTTCTTT	CASRMTRNTEAFF
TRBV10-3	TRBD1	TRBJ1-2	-	TGTGCCATCAGTGGGGAGGACAGGGTCCATGGCTACACCTTC	CAISGEDRVHGYTF
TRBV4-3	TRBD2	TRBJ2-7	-	TGCGCCAGCAGCCAACACCCATCAGCGGGGCCCTACGAGCAGTACTTC	CASSQHPSAGPYEQYF
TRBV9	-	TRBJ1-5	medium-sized	TGTGCCAGCAGCGTTCAGCCCCAGCATTTT	CASSVQPQHF
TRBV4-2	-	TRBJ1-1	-	TGTGCCAGCACACCTGCAGGGGACACTGAAGCTTTCTTT	CASTPAGDTEAFF
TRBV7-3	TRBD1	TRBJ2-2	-	TGTGCCAGCAGCCCAGACGGGGACAGTCGGGCCGGGGAGCTGTTTTTT	CASSPDGDSRAGELFF
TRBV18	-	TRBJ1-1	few	TGTGCCAGCTCAAGGCCTGAGCCCCCAGCTTTCTTT	CASSRPEPPAFF
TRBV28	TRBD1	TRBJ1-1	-	TGTGCCAGCACGTTACAGGGGGCTGAAGCTTTCTTT	CASTLQGAEAFF
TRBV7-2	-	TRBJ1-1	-	TGTGCCAGCAGCTTAGGGGGTCAGCAAGCTTTCTTT	CASSLGGQQAFF
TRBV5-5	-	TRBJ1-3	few	TGTGCCAGCAGCCGGGTAGATGGAAACACCATATATTTT	CASSRVDGNTIYF
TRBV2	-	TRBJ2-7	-	TGTGCCAGCCGCCACCGGGGCTACGAGCAGTACTTC	CASRHRGYEQYF
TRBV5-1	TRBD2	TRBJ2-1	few	TGCGCCAGCACTACGACTAGCGGGTCCAATGAGCAGTTCTTC	CASTTTSGSNEQFF
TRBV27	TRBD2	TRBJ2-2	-	TGTGCCAGCAGTTTACGGACTAGCATGATGGCCGGGGAGCTGTTTTTT	CASSLRTSMMAGELFF
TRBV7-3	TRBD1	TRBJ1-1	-	TGTGCCAGCAGCTTACAGGGGGCGACCACTGAAGCTTTCTTT	CASSLQGATTEAFF
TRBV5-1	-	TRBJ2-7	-	TGCGCCAGCAGCCACCGAGATGGCTACGAGCAGTACTTC	CASSHRDGYEQYF
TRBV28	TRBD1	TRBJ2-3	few	TGTGCCAGCGACAGGGGGCCGGCAGATACGCAGTATTTT	CASDRGPADTQYF
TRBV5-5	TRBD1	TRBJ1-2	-	TGTGCCAGCAGCTTGGCCGCGAGGGGGCGGTATGGCTACACCTTC	CASSLAARGRYGYTF
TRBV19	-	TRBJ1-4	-	TGTGCCAGTACCCGGACGGGAACTAATGAAAAACTGTTTTTT	CASTRTGTNEKLFF
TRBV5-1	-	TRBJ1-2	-	TGCGCCAGCAGTTCGGACCGGGAATTAGGTGGCTACACCTTC	CASSSDRELGGYTF
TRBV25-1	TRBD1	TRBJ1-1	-	TGTGCCAGCAGTGAATCCTGGACAGGGAACACTGAAGCTTTCTTT	CASSESWTGNTEAFF